This passage covers 31 T cell receptor beta chains from one sample sequenced in a study of regulatory T cells in long-lasting Graves disease. Arm-PCR of CDR3 regions and iRepertoire HTBI primers were the basis on which TCR beta libraries were built. MiXCR was run by TCRdb on the multiplex PCR reads, yielding one entry per CDR3 protein. The sample has about 470,000 distinct CDR3 sequences, around 15% seen once; the top ten hold about 12%. Time point here: newly diagnosed GD, antithyroid drugs for less than 3 months. After RNA was extracted from PBMCs, the TCR library was made from it. The same specimen was also included in a second study, on T cells in Graves' hyperthyroidism and ophthalmopathy.

Material: peripheral blood mononuclear cells (PBMCs), obtained at new diagnosis, from a patient treated with antithyroid drugs. The receptors stem from a man aged 35-49 years with Graves disease.

The rearrangement joins TRBV5-1 to TRBJ2-7; the D call may be TRBD1 or TRBD2 (5 bases each). The V gene lost 1 base and the J gene lost 3 bases, with 14 bases spanning the gap. The CDR3 extends over 15 amino acids. CDR1 is SGHRS and CDR2 is YFSETQ in the germline V gene. The CDR3 loop reads CASSLKGQGDYEQYF. CDR3 in DNA: TGCGCCAGCAGCTTGAAGGGTCAGGGAGACTACGAGCAGTACTTC.

This clonotype was found once. The V call is TRBV11-3, the J call TRBJ2-1; D is possibly TRBD2 (6 bases). Per the germline V gene, CDR1 is SGHNT and CDR2 is YENEEA. This CDR3 region has 14 residues. V was clipped by 4 bases and J by 9 bases, with 16 bases between them. The CDR3 bases are TGTGCCAGCAGCTCCGCTACGGGAGCGTCTGAGCAGTTCTTC. Translation: CASSSATGASEQFF.

This clonotype has a handful of counts. A read error may explain this, as a much larger clone is one base away. The V gene is TRBV5-1, the J gene TRBJ2-7; 7 bases are a match to TRBD2. Germline CDR1 is SGHRS and CDR2 is YFSETQ. The CDR3 is 14 residues long. The CDR3 here is CASGLVPSGYEQYF. CDR3 sequence (DNA): TGCGCCAGCGGCTTGGTTCCTAGCGGCTACGAGCAGTACTTC.

The J gene is TRBJ2-2, the V gene TRBV11-2, with a possible D match to TRBD1 (5 bases). The CDR3 loop spans 15 amino acids. Deletions cut 1 base from V and 1 base from J, with 7 bases between. The germline CDR1 and CDR2 sequences are SGHAT and FQNNGV. In DNA form, the CDR3 reads TGTGCCAGCAGCTTAGCCAGGGAGAACACCGGGGAGCTGTTTTTT. Encoded protein: CASSLARENTGELFF.

At least ten counts were recorded for this clonotype. The J gene is TRBJ1-2, the V gene TRBV3-1; D not certain. CDR1 and CDR2 (germline): LGHDT, YNNKEL (reference sequence). V lost 1 base, J lost 12 bases, and 9 bases lay in between. This CDR3 is 11 amino acids long. CDR3 in DNA: TGTGCCAGCAGCCAAGGAGGAACAGACACCTTC. Protein sequence: CASSQGGTDTF.

V and J are TRBV7-9 and TRBJ2-5, with D perhaps TRBD2 (6 bases). V was clipped by 3 bases and J by 5 bases, with 10 bases between them. Germline V lookup: CDR1 SEHNR, CDR2 FQNEAQ (reference sequence). There are 13 residues in the CDR3. This CDR3 reads CASSFAGRETQYF. The DNA of the CDR3 is TGTGCCAGCAGCTTTGCAGGGAGGGAGACCCAGTACTTC.

V usage is TRBV7-6 and J usage is TRBJ1-1, with a tentative D call TRBD1 (6 bases). Per germline, CDR1 SGHVS and CDR2 FNYEAQ. Trimming removed 5 bases from V and 9 bases from J, with 13 bases in between. The CDR3 is made up of 12 amino acids. CDR3 DNA: TGTGCCAGCAGCCCCGGGGGGCTTAAAGCTTTCTTT. Amino acids: CASSPGGLKAFF.

The chain's CDR3 is CASSRRGGNEQFF. CDR3 DNA sequence: TGTGCCAGCAGCCGGAGAGGGGGCAATGAGCAGTTCTTC. The rearrangement joins TRBV7-2 to TRBJ2-1; maybe TRBD1 (6 bases). This CDR3 spans 13 amino acids. The V gene lost 5 bases and the J gene lost 6 bases, with 11 bases spanning the gap. Germline lookup yields CDR1 SGHTA and CDR2 FQGNSA.

This clonotype was picked up a small number of times. This chain connects TRBV6-1 to TRBJ2-7; D perhaps matches TRBD2 (6 bases). The CDR3 length is 13 residues. Germline loops: CDR1 MNHNS, CDR2 SASEGT. Deletions cut 5 bases from V and 3 bases from J, with 11 bases between. The CDR3 DNA reads as TGTGCCAGCAGTAGGGGAGGCCGCTACGAGCAGTACTTC. Translated: CASSRGGRYEQYF.

The rearrangement joins TRBV28 to TRBJ2-7; no firm D call. The CDR3 consists of 14 residues. Germline values: CDR1 MDHEN, CDR2 SYDVKM. V was trimmed by 0 bases and J by 1 base, leaving 7 bases between them. CDR3 in amino acids: CASSLWDGSYEQYF. For the CDR3, the DNA is TGTGCCAGCAGTTTATGGGACGGATCCTACGAGCAGTACTTC.

In this sample, this clonotype turned up many times. This chain uses TRBV11-2 with TRBJ2-2; D gene ambiguous. Trimming stripped 1 base from V and 4 bases from J, with 10 bases between. The CDR3 spans 15 residues. Germline CDR1 is SGHAT and CDR2 is FQNNGV. In DNA, the CDR3 is TGTGCCAGCAGCTTAGTGCAGGTTGGCACCGGGGAGCTGTTTTTT. This translates into CASSLVQVGTGELFF. Full variable domain (rest looked up from reference TRBV11-2 and TRBJ2-2): EAGVAQSPRYKIIEKRQSVAFWCNPISGHATLYWYQQILGQGPKLLIQFQNNGVVDDSQLPKDRFSAERLKGVDSTLKIQPAKLEDSAVYLCASSLVQVGTGELFFGEGSRLTVL.

Details on this clonotype: Since a much larger clone is just one base distant, this may be a read error. The chain is built from TRBV2 and TRBJ1-5; the D is unclear. Trimming took off 2 bases at V and 0 bases at J, with 5 bases between the two ends. Germline values: CDR1 SNHLY, CDR2 FYNNEI. There are 14 residues in the CDR3. The CDR3 spells CASSEPNSNQPQHF. CDR3 nucleotides: TGTGCCAGCAGTGAACCAAATAGCAATCAGCCCCAGCATTTT. Full variable domain (outside the CDR3, taken from reference TRBV2 and TRBJ1-5): EPEVTQTPSHQVTQMGQEVILRCVPISNHLYFYWYRQILGQKVEFLVSFYNNEISEKSEIFDDQFSVERPDGSNFTLKIRSTKLEDSAMYFCASSEPNSNQPQHFGDGTRLSIL.

In its sample, this clonotype was seen many times. CDR3: CASSQEGPGNQPQHF. CDR3 sequence (DNA): TGTGCCAGCAGCCAGGAGGGACCTGGCAATCAGCCCCAGCATTTT. This rearrangement joins TRBV28 to TRBJ1-5, with D possibly TRBD1 on 5 matching bases. The CDR3 is 15 residues long. Germline V lookup: CDR1 MDHEN, CDR2 SYDVKM. Trimming removed 6 bases from V and 2 bases from J, with 14 bases in between.

The table lists this clonotype with a few counts. The chain has TRBV4-1 and TRBJ2-7; D may be TRBD1 or TRBD2 (6 bases each). From germline, CDR1 is MGHRA and CDR2 YSYEKL. The CDR3 length is 15 residues. The V end lost 0 bases, the J end lost 6 bases, and 15 bases lay between the germline ends. In nucleotides, the CDR3 is TGCGCCAGCAGCCAAGATAGGGGGGAGAATATCGAGCAGTACTTC. Its protein is CASSQDRGENIEQYF.

The V and J genes are TRBV20-1 and TRBJ2-7, with TRBD1 matching over 9 bases. The germline CDR1 and CDR2 sequences are DFQATT and SNEGSKA (reference sequence). Germline trimming cut 1 base from V and 6 bases from J; bases unmatched to any gene: 13. CDR3 length: 16 residues. The CDR3 sequence is CSARGDWTGAPLEQYF. The CDR3 nucleotides are TGCAGTGCTAGAGGGGATTGGACAGGGGCCCCCCTCGAGCAGTACTTC.

CDR3: CASSYGTGFEQYF. The CDR3 coding sequence is TGTGCCAGCAGTTACGGGACAGGGTTCGAGCAGTACTTC. The gene calls are TRBV6-9 and TRBJ2-7, with 9 bases that match TRBD1. From germline, CDR1 is MNHGY and CDR2 SVAAGI. CDR3 length equals 13 residues. The ends lost 3 bases at V and 6 bases at J; junction bases unmatched: 3.

This clonotype was seen repeatedly, ten times or more. V gene TRBV12-3 or TRBV12-4 combines with J gene TRBJ2-3; 10 bases are a match to TRBD2. The closer fit of TRBJ2-7 to the DNA end suggests the J call may be wrong. The CDR3 is 12 residues long. Here the CDR3 reads CASRLAGLEQYF. CDR3 sequence (DNA): TGTGCCAGCAGACTAGCGGGACTAGAGCAGTACTTC.

This clonotype has only a few counts. This chain joins TRBV29-1 and TRBJ2-1, with D perhaps matching TRBD2 (5 bases). The germline gives CDR1 SQVTM, CDR2 ANQGSEA. The V gene lost 7 bases and the J gene lost 10 bases, with 20 bases spanning the gap. There are 13 residues in the CDR3. The CDR3 DNA reads TGCAGCGCTGGAGTGGGAGTGTCGGGCGAGCAGTTCTTC. Its protein is CSAGVGVSGEQFF.

The chain couples TRBV7-6 to TRBJ2-6, with TRBD1 matching 7 bases. The CDR3 runs to 16 residues. The junction had 4 bases not matched to a gene; V was cut back by 1 base and J by 4 bases. CDR1 and CDR2 from the germline V gene are SGHVS and FNYEAQ. Written as DNA, the CDR3 is TGTGCCAGCAGCTTAGTGACAGGGCGCGGGGCCAACGTCCTGACTTTC. Protein: CASSLVTGRGANVLTF.

This clonotype was seen many times. The J gene is TRBJ2-1, the V gene TRBV5-1; TRBD2 agrees at 7 bases. Germline lookup yields CDR1 SGHRS and CDR2 YFSETQ. V lost 1 base to trimming and J lost 4 bases; unmatched junction nucleotides: 5. The CDR3 totals 15 residues. The CDR3 DNA is TGCGCCAGCAGCTTGTCACTAGCGCGTTACAATGAGCAGTTCTTC. This sequence encodes CASSLSLARYNEQFF.

This clonotype was seen a handful of times. This chain uses TRBV3-1 with TRBJ2-1; 7 bases agree with TRBD2. Trimming removed 7 bases from V and 9 bases from J; junction bases left unmatched: 12. This CDR3 has 14 residues. Germline loops: CDR1 LGHDT, CDR2 YNNKEL (reference sequence). CDR3 in DNA: TGTGCCAGCACCCCTCGAGCTAGCGGTGGTGAGCAGTTCTTC. Protein: CASTPRASGGEQFF.

This chain links TRBV2 with TRBJ2-1; 7 bases are a match to TRBD1. CDR1 and CDR2 (germline): SNHLY, FYNNEI. CDR3 size: 12 residues. V was clipped by 11 bases and J by 8 bases; unmatched bases: 9. The CDR3 spells CAEHRGMDEQFF. The CDR3 nucleotides read TGTGCCGAACACAGGGGCATGGATGAGCAGTTCTTC.

The chain couples TRBV24-1 to TRBJ2-5, with D perhaps matching TRBD2 (5 bases). Trimming left V 8 bases short and J 4 bases short, with 25 bases between. This CDR3 region has 17 residues. Germline CDR1 and CDR2: KGHDR and SFDVKD. This chain's CDR3 is CATNPRGGGPVVETQYF. The CDR3 DNA is TGTGCCACCAACCCACGTGGAGGCGGACCGGTGGTAGAGACCCAGTACTTC.

This clonotype has at least ten counts. The V call is TRBV11-2, the J call TRBJ2-3; D perhaps matches TRBD2 (6 bases). The CDR3 has 17 residues. CDR1 is SGHAT and CDR2 is FQNNGV in the germline V gene. The germline V and J ends were trimmed by 2 bases and 3 bases, with 18 bases remaining between them. The CDR3 DNA follows: TGTGCCAGCAGCTTAAACCCGGGGAGGTCAGCTACAGATACGCAGTATTTT. This translates into CASSLNPGRSATDTQYF. The full variable domain, in which reference TRBV11-2 and TRBJ2-3 provide the parts outside the CDR3, is EAGVAQSPRYKIIEKRQSVAFWCNPISGHATLYWYQQILGQGPKLLIQFQNNGVVDDSQLPKDRFSAERLKGVDSTLKIQPAKLEDSAVYLCASSLNPGRSATDTQYFGPGTRLTVL.

The V and J genes are TRBV24-1 and TRBJ2-1; D gene uncertain. CDR3 size: 12 residues. Germline V lookup: CDR1 KGHDR, CDR2 SFDVKD. V dropped 0 bases and J dropped 15 bases, with 11 bases sitting between them. CDR3 amino acids: CATSDLTSRLFF. CDR3 bases: TGTGCCACCAGTGATTTGACGAGCAGGCTGTTCTTC.

This clonotype has just a few counts. CDR3 loop: CATSSFLGTAGNTIYF. The CDR3 region has the DNA TGTGCCACCAGCAGTTTTTTAGGGACAGCTGGAAACACCATATATTTT. The rearrangement uses TRBV15 and TRBJ1-3; 7 bases are a match to TRBD1. V trimming: 3 bases; J trimming: 2 bases; junction bases outside the gene matches: 7. There are 16 residues in the CDR3. The germline V gene has CDR1 LNHNV and CDR2 YYDKDF (reference sequence). The complete variable domain, with remaining parts taken from reference TRBV15 and TRBJ1-3, reads DAMVIQNPRYQVTQFGKPVTLSCSQTLNHNVMYWYQQKSSQAPKLLFHYYDKDFNNEADTPDNFQSRRPNTSFCFLDIRSPGLGDTAMYLCATSSFLGTAGNTIYFGEGSWLTVV.

In the case of this clonotype: No conserved phenylalanine or tryptophan is present at the end of the CDR3, so a read error is the likely explanation. The V gene is TRBV11-2, the J gene TRBJ2-1; 13 positions agree with TRBD2. The J segment lost 4 bases and the V segment lost 2 bases, leaving 17 bases of the junction unmatched. The CDR3 extends over 21 amino acids. The germline V gene has CDR1 SGHAT and CDR2 FQNNGV. CDR3 nucleotide sequence: TGTGCCAGCAGCTTAAGGTCCGGGACTAGCGGGAAGTTCGCGGTATACAATGAGCAGTTCCTC. This sequence encodes CASSLRSGTSGKFAVYNEQFL.

Details on this clonotype: A far more abundant clone sits one base away, making this likely a read error. The chain employs TRBV11-2 and TRBJ2-7; no reliable D call. CDR3 length equals 14 residues. Trimming removed 0 bases at V and 7 bases at J, with 13 bases between. CDR1 SGHAT and CDR2 FQNNGV come from the germline V gene. DNA for the CDR3: TGTGCCAGCAGCTTAGAGGCTGCTTACAATGAGCAGTACTTC. Protein sequence: CASSLEAAYNEQYF.

This rearrangement joins TRBV10-3 to TRBJ2-7; TRBD2 might be the D (6 bases). Looked up from germline, CDR1 is ENHRY and CDR2 is SYGVKD. This CDR3 comprises 15 residues. Deletions cut 0 bases from V and 4 bases from J, with 13 bases between. CDR3 coding DNA: TGTGCCATCAGTGAGTCGTTTAGCGGCGCATACGAGCAGTACTTC. Its protein product is CAISESFSGAYEQYF.

The chain employs TRBV28 and TRBJ2-1; TRBD2 aligns across 8 bases. Germline CDR1 is MDHEN and CDR2 is SYDVKM. The CDR3 consists of 17 residues. Germline trimming cut 7 bases from V and 8 bases from J; bases unmatched to any gene: 19. The CDR3: CASNRPKSGSILYEQFF. The CDR3 nucleotides read TGTGCCAGCAATCGGCCTAAAAGCGGGAGTATCTTATATGAGCAGTTCTTC.

On this clonotype itself: A read error is possible here, since a much larger clone lies one base away. The CDR3 DNA reads TGTGCCTGGAGTACGAATAGTCCTGAATCTTTCTTT. Encoded protein: CAWSTNSPESFF. The chain uses TRBV30 and TRBJ1-1; D unclear. Germline V gene sequence: CDR1 GTSNPN, CDR2 SVGIG (reference sequence). The CDR3 has 12 residues.